These 9 T cell receptor beta chains originate from one sample sequenced in a study of shared clonotypes between healthy human individuals (TCRdb year 2020). Library construction relied on the immunoSEQ multiplex PCR assay. TCRdb holds this immuneACCESS table with in-frame rearrangements only. Some clones are missing; in checked studies, unresolved V genes explain under half, and the rest has no known cause. For this sample there are over 2 million clones; about nine tenths appear just once. The ten most abundant clones make up approximately 0.41% of the sample. Specimen: naive CD4+ T cells from PBMCs. In the paper's terms, the cell subset or site label means: CD45RA+ positively selected. The receptors here all came from a man between 18 and 29 years old in good health. Some clones in this sample may be carry-over from other donors' samples.

The rearrangement joins TRBV19 to TRBJ1-4; D remains ambiguous. Germline-derived CDR1 and CDR2 are LNHDA and SQIVND (reference sequence). V dropped 5 bases and J dropped 0 bases, with 16 bases sitting between them. The CDR3 contains 17 residues. The chain's CDR3 is CASSPSPGDATNEKLFF. The CDR3 nucleotides are TGTGCCAGTAGTCCCTCCCCCGGGGATGCAACTAATGAAAAACTGTTTTTT. Complete variable domain (other parts from reference TRBV19 and TRBJ1-4): DGGITQSPKYLFRKEGQNVTLSCEQNLNHDAMYWYRQDPGQGLRLIYYSQIVNDFQKGDIAEGYSVSREKKESFPLTVTSAQKNPTAFYLCASSPSPGDATNEKLFFGSGTQLSVL.

The J gene is TRBJ2-1, the V gene TRBV6-5; no clear D gene. CDR1 and CDR2 (germline): MNHEY, SVGAGI. The CDR3 runs to 11 residues. The V gene lost 2 bases and the J gene lost 14 bases, with 10 bases spanning the gap. The CDR3 is CASSYNDRKFF. CDR3 bases: TGTGCCAGCAGTTACAATGATCGAAAGTTCTTC.

On this clone itself: Sequence at one end of the junction differs from germline and may be a read error. This chain links TRBV7-9 with TRBJ2-7, with D possibly matching TRBD1 (6 bases). Germline V gives CDR1 SEHNR, CDR2 FQNEAQ (reference sequence). The CDR3 runs 12 residues. In DNA, the CDR3 is TGTGCCAGCAGCCAATCTCAGGGGCCCGGCGTCTTC. It encodes CASSQSQGPGVF.

The chain is built from TRBV11-3 and TRBJ2-2; D gene unclear. The CDR3 totals 14 residues. V was shortened by 2 bases and J by 1 base, with 5 bases between the two germline ends. Germline CDR1 and CDR2: SGHNT and YENEEA. This CDR3 is CASSLRRNTGELFF. The CDR3 bases are TGTGCCAGCAGCTTAAGACGGAACACCGGGGAGCTGTTTTTT.

The CDR3 DNA is TGTGCCAGCAATCCGTCGGGTACCGAAAAACTGTTTTTT. As protein: CASNPSGTEKLFF. This chain uses TRBV7-9 with TRBJ1-4, with D uncertain. Germline-derived CDR1 and CDR2 are SEHNR and FQNEAQ (reference sequence). Trimming removed 7 bases from V and 8 bases from J, with 14 bases in between. The CDR3 has 13 residues. Filled out from reference TRBV7-9 and TRBJ1-4, the complete variable domain reads DTGVSQNPRHKITKRGQNVTFRCDPISEHNRLYWYRQTLGQGPEFLTYFQNEAQLEKSRLLSDRFSAERPKGSFSTLEIQRTEQGDSAMYLCASNPSGTEKLFFGSGTQLSVL.

The V and J genes are TRBV7-3 and TRBJ2-2; 7 bases are a match to TRBD1. Per the germline V gene, CDR1 is SGHTA and CDR2 is FQGTGA. The CDR3 consists of 12 residues. Trimming at V came to 5 bases and at J to 13 bases, leaving 7 bases not matched to a gene. The CDR3 DNA follows: TGTGCCAGCAGCCAACAGGGGTCCGGGCTGTTTTTT. It encodes CASSQQGSGLFF.

The rearrangement uses TRBV19 and TRBJ1-2; perhaps TRBD1 as D (5 bases). Germline values: CDR1 LNHDA, CDR2 SQIVND (reference sequence). This CDR3 region has 15 residues. The ends were cut back, 5 bases at V and 4 bases at J, with 17 bases in the middle. CDR3 DNA sequence: TGTGCCAGTAGTGTGAACCCGACAGCTCTCTATGGCTACACCTTC. Protein: CASSVNPTALYGYTF. The full variable domain, with the rest looked up from reference TRBV19 and TRBJ1-2, is DGGITQSPKYLFRKEGQNVTLSCEQNLNHDAMYWYRQDPGQGLRLIYYSQIVNDFQKGDIAEGYSVSREKKESFPLTVTSAQKNPTAFYLCASSVNPTALYGYTFGSGTRLTVV.

The chain employs TRBV19 and TRBJ1-5, with a possible D match to TRBD1 (5 bases). The CDR3 totals 16 residues. Germline-derived CDR1 and CDR2 are LNHDA and SQIVND (reference sequence). V was pared by 4 bases and J by 1 base, with 14 bases between. The CDR3 nucleotides are TGTGCCAGTAGTAGGGGGACGGCAGCGAGCAATCAGCCCCAGCATTTT. Its translation: CASSRGTAASNQPQHF. Supplemented by reference TRBV19 and TRBJ1-5, the full variable domain reads DGGITQSPKYLFRKEGQNVTLSCEQNLNHDAMYWYRQDPGQGLRLIYYSQIVNDFQKGDIAEGYSVSREKKESFPLTVTSAQKNPTAFYLCASSRGTAASNQPQHFGDGTRLSIL.

The chain combines TRBV10-3 with TRBJ2-7; 9 bases map to TRBD1. Germline V gives CDR1 ENHRY, CDR2 SYGVKD. CDR3 length equals 13 residues. V trimming: 6 bases; J trimming: 3 bases; junction bases outside the gene matches: 3. Here the CDR3 reads CAIRWTGDYEQYF. CDR3 DNA: TGTGCCATCAGATGGACAGGGGACTACGAGCAGTACTTC.